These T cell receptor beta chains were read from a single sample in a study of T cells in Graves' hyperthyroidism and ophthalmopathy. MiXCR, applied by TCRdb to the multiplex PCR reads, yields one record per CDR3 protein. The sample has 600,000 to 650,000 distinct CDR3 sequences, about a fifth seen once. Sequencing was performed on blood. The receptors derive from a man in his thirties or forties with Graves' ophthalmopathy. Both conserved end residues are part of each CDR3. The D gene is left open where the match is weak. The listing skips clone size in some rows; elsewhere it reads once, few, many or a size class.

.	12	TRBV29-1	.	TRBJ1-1	CRVGGLGTEAFF	TGCAGGGTGGGGGGGTTGGGCACTGAAGCTTTCTTT
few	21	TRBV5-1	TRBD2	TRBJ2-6	CASSPDKGLAGYISGANVLTF	TGCGCCAGCAGCCCCGATAAGGGACTAGCGGGCTACATCTCTGGGGCCAACGTCCTGACTTTC
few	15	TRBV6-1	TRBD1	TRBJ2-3	CASSAKDRSTDTQYF	TGTGCCAGCAGTGCGAAGGACAGGAGCACAGATACGCAGTATTTT
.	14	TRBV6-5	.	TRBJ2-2	CASSYYRDTGELFF	TGTGCCAGCAGTTACTATAGAGACACCGGGGAGCTGTTTTTT
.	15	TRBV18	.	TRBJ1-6	CASSPPRTAGPPLHF	TGTGCCAGCTCACCACCCCGAACGGCCGGGCCACCCCTCCACTTT
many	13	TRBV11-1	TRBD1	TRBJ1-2	CASSFGTDYGYTF	TGTGCCAGCAGCTTTGGGACAGACTATGGCTACACCTTC
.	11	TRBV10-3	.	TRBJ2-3	CAISLKDTQYF	TGTGCCATCAGTCTTAAAGATACGCAGTATTTT
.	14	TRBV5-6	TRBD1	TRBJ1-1	CASSFRDSYTEAFF	TGTGCCAGCAGCTTTCGGGACAGCTACACTGAAGCTTTCTTT
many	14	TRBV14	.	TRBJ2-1	CASSQDTENNEQFF	TGTGCCAGCAGCCAAGACACCGAAAACAATGAGCAGTTCTTC
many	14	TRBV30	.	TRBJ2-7	CAWTATAGIYEQYF	TGTGCCTGGACAGCGACCGCTGGAATCTACGAGCAGTACTTC
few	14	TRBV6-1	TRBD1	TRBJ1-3	CASQGDRGRNTIYF	TGTGCCAGCCAGGGGGACAGGGGCCGAAACACCATATATTTT
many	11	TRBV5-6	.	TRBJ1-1	CASSLNSEAFF	TGTGCCAGCAGCCTAAACAGTGAAGCTTTCTTT
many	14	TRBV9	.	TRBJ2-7	CASSVGQGYDEQYF	TGTGCCAGCAGCGTAGGGCAGGGTTATGACGAGCAGTACTTC
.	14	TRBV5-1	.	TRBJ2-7	CASSIDLRSYEQYF	TGCGCCAGCAGCATTGACTTGCGCTCCTACGAGCAGTACTTC
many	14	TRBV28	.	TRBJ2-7	CASSSEGQSYEQYF	TGTGCCAGCAGTTCGGAGGGGCAGTCCTACGAGCAGTACTTC
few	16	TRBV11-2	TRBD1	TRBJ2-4	CASSFTLDRVMNIQYF	TGTGCCAGCAGCTTTACTTTAGACAGGGTGATGAACATTCAGTACTTC
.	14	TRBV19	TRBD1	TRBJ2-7	CASSADRAQYEQYF	TGTGCCAGTTCAGCAGACAGGGCCCAATACGAGCAGTACTTC
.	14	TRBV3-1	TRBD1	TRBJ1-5	CASSQDRVAQPQHF	TGTGCCAGCAGCCAGGACAGGGTGGCTCAGCCCCAGCATTTT
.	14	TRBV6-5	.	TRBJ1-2	CASSYSPANYGYTF	TGTGCCAGCAGTTACTCCCCAGCTAACTATGGCTACACCTTC
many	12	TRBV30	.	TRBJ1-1	CAWRGLFHGAFF	TGTGCCTGGCGCGGACTGTTCCACGGGGCTTTCTTT
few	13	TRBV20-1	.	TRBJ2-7	CSARPPGSYEQYF	TGCAGTGCTAGACCCCCCGGATCCTACGAGCAGTACTTC
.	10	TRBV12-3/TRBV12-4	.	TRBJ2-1	CASSYGEQFF	TGTGCCAGCAGTTATGGTGAGCAGTTCTTC
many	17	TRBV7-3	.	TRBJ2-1	CASSAEPLAGGGIEQFF	TGTGCCAGCAGCGCCGAACCACTAGCCGGAGGGGGAATTGAGCAGTTCTTC
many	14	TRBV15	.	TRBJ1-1	CATSRDLANTEAFF	TGTGCCACCAGCAGAGATTTGGCCAACACTGAAGCTTTCTTT
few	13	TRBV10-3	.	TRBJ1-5	CAISEGRDQPQHF	TGTGCCATCAGTGAAGGCAGGGATCAGCCCCAGCATTTT
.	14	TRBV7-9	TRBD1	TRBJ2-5	CASSLLRTGETQYF	TGTGCCAGCAGCTTACTTCGGACAGGCGAGACCCAGTACTTC
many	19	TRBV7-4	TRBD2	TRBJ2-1	CASSFGVLLAGASPNEQFF	TGTGCCAGCAGCTTTGGTGTCTTGTTAGCGGGAGCTTCCCCCAATGAGCAGTTCTTC
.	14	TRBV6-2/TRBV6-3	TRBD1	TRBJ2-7	CASFTPGGAYEQYF	TGTGCCAGCTTCACCCCAGGGGGCGCGTACGAGCAGTACTTC
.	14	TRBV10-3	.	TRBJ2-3	CAISERRDTDTQYF	TGTGCCATCAGTGAGAGGCGGGACACAGATACGCAGTATTTT
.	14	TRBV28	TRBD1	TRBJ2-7	CASSLDRTGPEQYF	TGTGCCAGCAGCTTAGACCGGACAGGGCCCGAGCAGTACTTC
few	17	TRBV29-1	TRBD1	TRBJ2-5	CSVGDRGRRLARETQYF	TGCAGCGTGGGGGACAGGGGGCGCCGGCTAGCCCGGGAGACCCAGTACTTC
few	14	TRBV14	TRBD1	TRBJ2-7	CASSRKGATYEQYF	TGTGCCAGCAGCCGAAAGGGGGCCACCTACGAGCAGTACTTC
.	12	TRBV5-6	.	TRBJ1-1	CASSYFESEAFF	TGTGCCAGCAGCTACTTCGAGTCGGAAGCTTTCTTT
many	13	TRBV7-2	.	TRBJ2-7	CASSAHQGSEQYF	TGTGCCAGCAGCGCCCATCAGGGTTCCGAGCAGTACTTC
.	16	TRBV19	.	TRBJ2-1	CASRESTGVGGNEQFF	TGTGCCAGTAGGGAATCAACTGGTGTTGGGGGCAATGAGCAGTTCTTC
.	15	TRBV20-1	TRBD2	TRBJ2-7	CSARSGLAGFNEQYF	TGCAGTGCTAGATCCGGACTAGCGGGGTTTAACGAGCAGTACTTC
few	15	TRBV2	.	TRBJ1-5	CASRAGGGKSQPQHF	TGTGCCAGCAGGGCCGGGGGGGGCAAAAGTCAGCCCCAGCATTTT